Each of the 20 T cell receptor beta chains below was sequenced from the same sample in a study of blood T cells in healthy people across ages. A second PCR, run for roughly 7 to 12 cycles, used a sample-barcoded 5' primer plus a J-beta primer mix. TCRdb re-derived calls from the 5' RACE reads in MiXCR, one entry per CDR3 protein. The data contain fewer than 700,000 distinct CDR3 sequences, roughly 43% of them singletons. The sequencing sample was made of blood. These receptors originate from an older man in good health.

The chain employs TRBV7-8 and TRBJ2-3, with D unclear. Trimming removed 4 bases from V and 0 bases from J, with 8 bases in between. There are 14 residues in the CDR3. CDR1 is SGHVS, CDR2 FQNEAQ, per germline. CDR3 residues: CASSWSLSTDTQYF. In nucleotides, the CDR3 is TGTGCCAGCAGCTGGAGCTTAAGCACAGATACGCAGTATTTT.

The V gene is TRBV2, the J gene TRBJ2-3; D remains unclear. There are 15 residues in the CDR3. CDR1 is SNHLY and CDR2 is FYNNEI in the germline V gene. Between the trimmed V and J ends, which lost 6 bases and 4 bases, there was a span of 17 bases. The CDR3 protein is CASSGSSGRSDTQYF. CDR3 nucleotide sequence: TGTGCCAGCAGCGGAAGCTCCGGACGTTCAGATACGCAGTATTTT.

With regard to this clonotype: The junction departs from the called germline gene at one end, perhaps through a read error. V gene TRBV4-2 combines with J gene TRBJ2-2, with 9 bases identical to TRBD1. The CDR3 has 16 residues. CDR1 is LGHNA, CDR2 YNFKEQ, per germline. The CDR3 coding sequence is TGTGCCGGCAGCCAAGAGGGGGGACAGGGCACCGGGGAGCTGTTTTTT. This translates into CAGSQEGGQGTGELFF.

The chain uses TRBV6-5 and TRBJ2-7, with 8 nucleotides matching TRBD2. The last part of the DNA fits TRBJ2-5 better; the J call may be wrong. The CDR3 loop spans 15 amino acids. Per the germline V gene, CDR1 is MNHEY and CDR2 is SVGAGI. The CDR3 is CASSNGRAGEETQYF. DNA for the CDR3: TGTGCCAGCAGTAACGGACGAGCGGGAGAAGAGACCCAGTACTTC.

The chain joins TRBV7-8 to TRBJ2-1; 8 positions match TRBD2. Looked up from germline, CDR1 is SGHVS and CDR2 is FQNEAQ. This CDR3 comprises 15 residues. After removal of 5 bases from V and 9 bases from J, the junction contained 12 bases not matched to a gene. CDR3 in DNA: TGTGCCAGCAGCCTCGGACTAGCTAGAGAGGGTGAGCAGTTCTTC. Encoded protein: CASSLGLAREGEQFF.

This clonotype came up a few times. This chain joins TRBV7-2 and TRBJ2-1; possibly TRBD1 for D (6 bases). CDR3 length: 15 residues. Germline CDR1 is SGHTA and CDR2 is FQGNSA. V shed 3 bases and J shed 1 base, with 10 bases lying between them. The CDR3 reads CASSFSRGSYNEQFF. In DNA, the CDR3 is TGTGCCAGCAGCTTTTCCAGGGGTTCCTACAATGAGCAGTTCTTC.

In the case of this clonotype: The junction and the germline gene differ at one end; a read error may be behind it. The rearrangement joins TRBV11-2 to TRBJ1-2; no reliable D call. Germline CDR1 is SGHAT and CDR2 is FQNNGV. The CDR3 runs to 14 residues. CDR3 region: CAGSFPTTLLGYTF. Written as DNA, the CDR3 is TGTGCCGGCAGCTTCCCCACTACTCTTTTGGGCTACACCTTC.

This clonotype was seen repeatedly, ten times or more. V is TRBV7-2 and J is TRBJ1-5; no clear D gene. The CDR3 spans 13 residues. In germline, CDR1 is SGHTA, CDR2 FQGNSA. V was cut by 5 bases and J by 2 bases, with 7 bases left in between. The CDR3 spells CASSPQGNQPQHF. The CDR3 DNA reads as TGTGCCAGCAGCCCCCAGGGCAATCAGCCCCAGCATTTT.

The rearrangement links TRBV6-2 or TRBV6-3 to TRBJ1-4, with D possibly matching TRBD1 (5 bases). Trimming cost V 8 bases and J 0 bases, with 10 bases left between them. The CDR3 sequence is 14 residues long. Germline V lookup: CDR1 MNHEY, CDR2 SVGEGT. The CDR3 bases are TGTGCCAGCGGGGCGGGCCCAACTAATGAAAAACTGTTTTTT. Its translation is CASGAGPTNEKLFF.

This clonotype was counted at least ten times. This rearrangement joins TRBV5-1 to TRBJ1-2; D is unclear. Germline V gene sequence: CDR1 SGHRS, CDR2 YFSETQ. The V and J ends lost 0 bases and 7 bases respectively, with 10 bases between them. CDR3 length: 13 residues. This CDR3 reads CASSLAVGGGYTF. The CDR3 coding sequence is TGCGCCAGCAGCTTGGCGGTCGGCGGTGGCTACACCTTC.

The chain employs TRBV20-1 and TRBJ2-1, with D uncertain. V was trimmed by 0 bases and J by 1 base, leaving 7 bases between them. This CDR3 region has 14 residues. Germline CDR1 is DFQATT and CDR2 is SNEGSKA (reference sequence). DNA of the CDR3: TGCAGTGCTAGAGATATGGGATCCTACAATGAGCAGTTCTTC. This encodes CSARDMGSYNEQFF.

The chain couples TRBV6-1 to TRBJ2-1, with 14 bases that match TRBD2. The V segment lost 10 bases and the J segment 4 bases; nucleotides outside the gene matches: 18. CDR1 is MNHNS, CDR2 SASEGT, per germline. This CDR3 comprises 19 residues. DNA for the CDR3: TGTGCCACCTTTAGGCGGGGACTAGCGGGAGAAGTAGGGTACAATGAGCAGTTCTTC. Its protein product is CATFRRGLAGEVGYNEQFF.

V usage is TRBV25-1 and J usage is TRBJ2-1; D not resolved. The CDR3 runs 11 residues. V gave up 7 bases and J gave up 3 bases, with 4 bases separating them. Germline V CDR1 and CDR2: MGHDK, SYGVNS. In DNA, the CDR3 is TGTGCCAGCACCCTCTACAATGAGCAGTTCTTC. As protein: CASTLYNEQFF.

This clonotype was recorded a few times. The V gene is TRBV6-6, the J gene TRBJ2-1; tentatively, D is TRBD1 or TRBD2 (5 bases each). CDR3 size: 14 residues. In germline, CDR1 is MNHNY, CDR2 SVGAGI (reference sequence). V dropped 2 bases and J dropped 7 bases, with 12 bases sitting between them. As DNA, the CDR3 is TGTGCCAGCAGTTACGGGACCGTGAATAATGAGCAGTTCTTC. Amino acids: CASSYGTVNNEQFF.

In this sample, this clonotype turned up a few times. The chain links TRBV6-2 or TRBV6-3 to TRBJ2-4, with a possible D match to TRBD2 (5 bases). Matching the DNA end better, TRBJ2-5 makes the J call doubtful. Germline CDR1 and CDR2: MNHEY and SVGEGT. The CDR3 runs 13 residues. CDR3 sequence: CASARSGGETQYF. CDR3 nucleotide sequence: TGTGCCAGTGCCAGGTCAGGCGGGGAGACCCAGTACTTC.

This clonotype was observed a handful of times. The rearrangement links TRBV12-3 or TRBV12-4 to TRBJ2-3, with 9 bases identical to TRBD2. This CDR3 is 15 amino acids long. V shed 5 bases, J shed 7 bases, and the junction held 10 bases outside the gene matches. The CDR3 here is CASSQGAGGSHTQYF. In nucleotides, the CDR3 is TGTGCCAGCAGTCAAGGGGCGGGGGGGTCACATACGCAGTATTTT.

The chain uses TRBV27 and TRBJ1-6; 8 bases are shared with TRBD1. The length of the CDR3 is 16 residues. V gave up 5 bases and J gave up 10 bases; unmatched junction bases: 13. Germline V lookup: CDR1 MNHEY, CDR2 SMNVEV (reference sequence). In DNA, the CDR3 is TGTGCCAGCAGTCCCTTAACCGGGACAGGCATCTCACCCCTCCACTTT. Translation: CASSPLTGTGISPLHF.

This clonotype was counted only a few times. The chain couples TRBV10-1 to TRBJ2-5; D not resolved. The CDR3 is 13 residues long. The V gene's germline CDR1 is WNHNN and CDR2 SYGVQD (reference sequence). V dropped 3 bases and J dropped 5 bases, with 10 bases sitting between them. In DNA, the CDR3 is TGCGCCAGCAGTGATATGCTGGGGGAGACCCAGTACTTC. It yields the protein CASSDMLGETQYF.

This chain joins TRBV20-1 and TRBJ2-7; 12 bases are a match to TRBD2. This CDR3 has 16 amino acids. The germline V gene encodes CDR1 DFQATT and CDR2 SNEGSKA (reference sequence). V dropped 1 base and J dropped 3; count of bases not matched to a gene: 7. This CDR3 is CSARASGRAEIYEQYF. The DNA of the CDR3 is TGCAGTGCTAGAGCTAGCGGGAGGGCCGAGATCTACGAGCAGTACTTC.

This clonotype has only one observation. The chain carries TRBV4-2 and TRBJ2-5, with TRBD2 matching 9 bases. Looked up from germline, CDR1 is LGHNA and CDR2 is YNFKEQ. The length of the CDR3 is 16 residues. Trimming took 0 bases from V and 7 from J; bases not matched to a gene: 9. CDR3 region: CASSQDSRGGLGTQYF. DNA of the CDR3: TGTGCCAGCAGCCAAGATTCGCGGGGGGGCCTGGGGACCCAGTACTTC.